This entry is about one T cell receptor beta chain. What it binds is not known. This entry comes from a study of T cell repertoires in cytomegalovirus infection. TCRdb redid the calling of the reads with MiXCR, one entry per CDR3 protein. The profile shows 650,000 to 900,000 distinct CDR3 sequences, 32% of them singletons. This specimen consisted of cultured CD8+ T cells from PBMCs, obtained from culture after CMV antigen stimulation. The TCR comes from a human donor in good health (CMV status not recorded). Some clones in this sample may be carry-over from other donors' samples.

The CDR3 region has the DNA TGTGCCAGCAGCCTCAAGACAGGGAAGGGTACAGAGACCCAGTACTTC. Translating it yields CASSLKTGKGTETQYF. V and J are TRBV7-3 and TRBJ2-5, with 7 bases aligning to TRBD1. The CDR3 is 16 amino acids. Trimming removed 5 bases from V and 4 bases from J; junction bases left unmatched: 13. The V gene's germline CDR1 is SGHTA and CDR2 FQGTGA. The variable domain in full, completed from reference TRBV7-3 and TRBJ2-5, reads GAGVSQTPSNKVTEKGKYVELRCDPISGHTALYWYRQSLGQGPEFLIYFQGTGAADDSGLPNDRFFAVRPEGSVSTLKIQRTERGDSAVYLCASSLKTGKGTETQYFGPGTRLLVL.